These 9 T cell receptor beta chains were sequenced from one sample in a study of lymphopenia after photon versus proton radiotherapy. Sequencing used immunoSEQ multiplex PCR; TCRdb keeps in-frame clones, though not all of them. The sample consists of 13,000 or so clones, about 85% of them appearing once. The sample consisted of peripheral blood, taken from a patient treated with photon-based radiotherapy. The receptors originated from a man in his 60s with pancreatic cancer.

This chain's CDR3 is CASSTGTDPLSDTQYF. The CDR3, as DNA: TGTGCCAGCAGCACCGGGACAGATCCCTTATCGGATACGCAGTATTTT. The chain couples TRBV7-6 to TRBJ2-3, with 7 bases that match TRBD1. Germline V gives CDR1 SGHVS, CDR2 FNYEAQ. J was trimmed by 6 bases and V by 5 bases; bases with no gene match: 14. CDR3 length equals 16 residues.

J is TRBJ1-2 and V is TRBV29-1; no clear D. This CDR3 is built from 11 residues. Germline lookup yields CDR1 SQVTM and CDR2 ANQGSEA. V was clipped by 4 bases and J by 4 bases, with 7 bases between them. CDR3 in amino acids: CSVGKGYGYTF. The CDR3 DNA follows: TGCAGCGTTGGCAAGGGCTATGGCTACACCTTC.

This chain uses TRBV18 with TRBJ2-1; the D is unclear. Trimming left V 3 bases short and J 4 bases short, with 4 bases between. The germline V gene has CDR1 KGHSH and CDR2 LQKENI. This CDR3 spans 12 amino acids. The CDR3 sequence: CASSPQYNEQFF. The CDR3, as DNA: TGTGCCAGCTCACCTCAGTACAATGAGCAGTTCTTC. Based on the CDR3 plus reference TRBV18 and TRBJ2-1, the full variable domain is NAGVMQNPRHLVRRRGQEARLRCSPMKGHSHVYWYRQLPEEGLKFMVYLQKENIIDESGMPKERFSAEFPKEGPSILRIQQVVRGDSAAYFCASSPQYNEQFFGPGTRLTVL.

The genes are TRBV5-4 and TRBJ2-7, with 12 bases that match TRBD1. The germline V gene encodes CDR1 SGHNT and CDR2 YYREEE (reference sequence). Trimming cost V 3 bases and J 4 bases; bases outside gene matches: 5. CDR3 length equals 15 residues. The CDR3 DNA sequence: TGTGCCAGCAGCTCTCCGGGACAGGGGGCTTACGAGCAGTACTTC. Protein product: CASSSPGQGAYEQYF.

The rearrangement joins TRBV10-1 to TRBJ2-1; D not resolved. The V end was cut by 0 bases, the J end by 2 bases, with 11 bases between. Germline CDR1 WNHNN, CDR2 SYGVQD (reference sequence). The CDR3 runs to 16 residues. CDR3 protein: CASSESGIGPYNEQFF. In DNA, the CDR3 is TGCGCCAGCAGTGAGTCGGGCATAGGTCCCTACAATGAGCAGTTCTTC.

The count of this clone is one. This rearrangement joins TRBV6-5 to TRBJ2-7; D is uncertain. The CDR3 contains 13 residues. Germline V lookup: CDR1 MNHEY, CDR2 SVGAGI. V was cut by 2 bases and J by 4 bases, with 9 bases left in between. This CDR3 reads CASSYLPRYEQYF. Written as DNA, the CDR3 is TGTGCCAGCAGTTACCTTCCCCGGTACGAGCAGTACTTC.

The rearrangement uses TRBV18 and TRBJ2-1, with D perhaps TRBD2 (7 bases). Germline CDR1 KGHSH, CDR2 LQKENI. Trimming removed 6 bases from V and 4 bases from J, with 13 bases in between. This CDR3 spans 14 amino acids. CDR3 protein: CASSKGGSYNEQFF. The DNA of the CDR3 is TGTGCCAGCTCGAAGGGGGGGTCTTACAATGAGCAGTTCTTC.

V and J are TRBV14 and TRBJ1-4; D gene ambiguous. The germline V gene encodes CDR1 SGHDN and CDR2 FVKESK. This CDR3 contains 12 residues. V was clipped by 1 base and J by 8 bases, with 5 bases between them. CDR3 protein: CASSQAEEKLFF. CDR3 nucleotide sequence: TGTGCCAGCAGCCAAGCTGAAGAAAAACTGTTTTTT.

The rearrangement links TRBV5-1 to TRBJ1-4, with 7 bases aligning to TRBD1. Germline V lookup: CDR1 SGHRS, CDR2 YFSETQ. The trim removed 4 bases at V and 8 bases at J, leaving 5 bases unmatched. The CDR3 has 13 amino acids. Here the CDR3 DNA reads TGCGCCAGCAGCGGTACAGGGGAAGAAAAACTGTTTTTT. Encoded protein: CASSGTGEEKLFF.